This is a list of T cell receptor beta chains from one sample in a study of blood T cell repertoires in COVID-19. The data were produced by immunoSEQ multiplex PCR, yet TCRdb's version contains in-frame clones alone and is incomplete. The top ten hold more than 1.4% of the sample, which has about 410,000 clones, around 86% seen once. The specimen was peripheral blood. Source of these receptors: a woman between 25 and 40 years old with active or convalescent COVID-19. CDR3s include the opening cysteine and the closing phenylalanine or tryptophan. D genes are given only for firm matches. Rows may omit the clone size; those that give it use once, few, many or a size class.

abundance,j_gene,d_gene,v_gene,CDR3aa,CDR3nt
-,TRBJ1-3,-,TRBV13,CASSSDRSSIAGNTIYF,TGTGCCAGCAGTTCTGACAGGTCTTCAATCGCTGGAAACACCATATATTTT
once,TRBJ2-7,TRBD1,TRBV27,CASGDRESYEQYF,TGTGCCAGCGGAGACAGGGAATCCTACGAGCAGTACTTC
-,TRBJ2-1,-,TRBV11-2,CASSLSTGNEQFF,TGTGCCAGCAGCTTGAGTACCGGCAATGAGCAGTTCTTC
-,TRBJ1-2,TRBD1,TRBV7-9,CASSPGTGVNYGYTF,TGTGCCAGCAGCCCTGGGACAGGAGTTAACTATGGCTACACCTTC
-,TRBJ2-2,TRBD1,TRBV3-1/TRBV3-2,CASSLSVLGGGNTGELFF,TGTGCCAGCAGCCTATCCGTACTAGGGGGCGGAAACACCGGGGAGCTGTTTTTT
-,TRBJ2-1,-,TRBV7-9,CASSHSSGSYEQFF,TGTGCCAGCAGCCATAGTTCGGGGAGCTATGAGCAGTTCTTC
-,TRBJ2-3,-,TRBV10-3,CAINTGTDTQYF,TGTGCCATCAATACGGGCACAGATACGCAGTATTTT
few,TRBJ1-1,-,TRBV3-1/TRBV3-2,CASSQAGEGGAFF,TGTGCCAGCAGCCAAGCAGGGGAAGGAGGAGCTTTCTTT
-,TRBJ1-2,-,TRBV6-5,CASSYWRGGYTF,TGTGCCAGCAGTTACTGGCGGGGGGGCTACACCTTC
-,TRBJ1-4,TRBD1,TRBV9,CASSSRTGGREKLFF,TGTGCCAGCAGCTCCCGGACAGGGGGACGCGAAAAACTGTTTTTT
once,TRBJ2-7,-,TRBV19,CASSMGGSSYEQYF,TGTGCCAGTAGTATGGGGGGAAGCTCCTACGAGCAGTACTTC
-,TRBJ1-1,TRBD1,TRBV27,CASSSPLRQGSMNTEAFF,TGTGCCAGCAGTTCCCCCCTGCGACAGGGATCGATGAACACTGAAGCTTTCTTT
-,TRBJ1-3,-,TRBV7-9,CASSPQGTSGNTIYF,TGTGCCAGCAGCCCACAGGGAACCTCTGGAAACACCATATATTTT
-,TRBJ1-4,TRBD1,TRBV20-1,CSASLFLRDRSWEKLFF,TGCAGTGCTAGTCTATTTTTACGGGACAGGTCCTGGGAAAAACTGTTTTTT
-,TRBJ1-6,TRBD1,TRBV5-1,CASSPQGAGNSPLHF,TGCGCCAGCAGCCCCCAGGGGGCCGGGAATTCACCCCTCCACTTT
-,TRBJ2-7,TRBD2,TRBV7-9,CASSVWTSGRGSYEQYF,TGTGCCAGCAGCGTATGGACTAGCGGGAGAGGCTCCTACGAGCAGTACTTC
-,TRBJ2-1,TRBD2,TRBV7-2,CASSSGLAGGLEQFF,TGTGCCAGCAGCTCCGGACTAGCGGGAGGGCTAGAGCAGTTCTTC
-,TRBJ2-5,-,TRBV7-8,CASSHTSGPNQETQYF,TGTGCCAGCAGCCATACCAGCGGGCCCAACCAAGAGACCCAGTACTTC
-,TRBJ1-3,TRBD1,TRBV29-1,CSVEDLTGTEPGNTIYF,TGCAGCGTTGAAGATCTGACGGGGACAGAGCCTGGAAACACCATATATTTT
once,TRBJ1-4,-,TRBV3-1/TRBV3-2,CASSQGLPGGEKLFF,TGTGCCAGCAGCCAAGGTCTCCCGGGGGGGGAAAAACTGTTTTTT
-,TRBJ2-7,TRBD1,TRBV11-2,CASSVRQGNAYEQYF,TGTGCCAGCAGCGTCAGACAGGGTAATGCTTACGAGCAGTACTTC
-,TRBJ2-2,-,TRBV18,CASSQQTGELFF,TGTGCCAGCTCACAACAGACCGGGGAGCTGTTTTTT
-,TRBJ2-5,TRBD2,TRBV2,CASRGTSGGALETQYF,TGTGCCAGCAGAGGGACTAGCGGGGGGGCCTTGGAGACCCAGTACTTC
-,TRBJ2-7,TRBD2,TRBV6-2/TRBV6-3,CASSPRLGTSGTHYEQYF,TGTGCCAGCAGCCCTAGACTTGGGACTAGCGGGACCCACTACGAGCAGTACTTC
-,TRBJ2-7,TRBD2,TRBV19,CASSIDQASGGPQYF,TGTGCCAGTAGTATAGATCAGGCTAGCGGGGGTCCGCAGTACTTC
-,TRBJ2-1,TRBD2,TRBV28,CASSLRGLAGYEQFF,TGTGCCAGCAGTTTAAGGGGACTAGCGGGTTATGAGCAGTTCTTC
many,TRBJ2-7,TRBD2,TRBV4-1,CASSQDRGTSGYEQYF,TGCGCCAGCAGCCAAGATCGGGGGACTAGCGGCTACGAGCAGTACTTC
-,TRBJ2-3,TRBD2,TRBV4-1,CASSQDGLPGLAGGGTDTQYF,TGCGCCAGCAGCCAAGATGGGTTGCCGGGACTAGCGGGAGGCGGTACAGATACGCAGTATTTT
-,TRBJ1-4,TRBD1,TRBV19,CASRLEDRGRGEKLFF,TGTGCCAGTAGGCTGGAGGACAGGGGGCGCGGGGAAAAACTGTTTTTT
-,TRBJ2-5,-,TRBV6-5,CASSYFGPRGQETQYF,TGTGCCAGCAGTTACTTCGGACCTAGGGGGCAAGAGACCCAGTACTTC
-,TRBJ2-7,-,TRBV7-9,CASSLWPIRDTSYEQYF,TGTGCCAGCAGCCTCTGGCCGATCCGGGACACCTCCTACGAGCAGTACTTC
few,TRBJ2-7,-,TRBV4-1,CASSLEHEQYF,TGCGCCAGCAGCCTCGAGCACGAGCAGTACTTC
-,TRBJ1-1,TRBD1,TRBV2,CASSASFRTGDTEAFF,TGTGCCAGCAGTGCATCTTTCAGGACAGGGGACACTGAAGCTTTCTTT
-,TRBJ1-2,-,TRBV18,CASSPPGGVYGYTF,TGTGCCAGCTCACCACCAGGGGGGGTCTATGGCTACACCTTC
-,TRBJ2-2,-,TRBV16,CASSQQSTGELFF,TGTGCCAGCAGCCAACAGTCCACCGGGGAGCTGTTTTTT
-,TRBJ2-1,-,TRBV29-1,CSVEWPRDEQFF,TGCAGCGTTGAATGGCCTCGGGATGAGCAGTTCTTC